These 23 T cell receptor beta chains were all obtained from the same sample, sequenced in a study of blood T cell repertoires in COVID-19. The method was immunoSEQ multiplex PCR; TCRdb's version includes in-frame clones alone and lacks a portion of them. The data contain 120,000 to 150,000 clones, 87% of them singletons. The sample comprised peripheral blood. All receptors derive from a woman between 45 and 60 years old with active or convalescent COVID-19.

The chain employs TRBV19 and TRBJ1-6; no clear D. CDR3 length equals 13 residues. V was clipped by 6 bases and J by 8 bases, with 11 bases between them. In germline, CDR1 is LNHDA, CDR2 SQIVND (reference sequence). The CDR3 region is CASRVREDSPLHF. As DNA, the CDR3 is TGTGCCAGTAGGGTCAGAGAGGATTCACCCCTCCACTTT.

The chain couples TRBV30 to TRBJ2-2; tentatively, D is TRBD1 (8 bases). The V gene lost 4 bases and the J gene lost 4 bases, with 16 bases spanning the gap. This CDR3 spans 15 amino acids. CDR1 and CDR2 (germline): GTSNPN, SVGIG (reference sequence). DNA of the CDR3: TGTGCCTGGATCGCTACAGGGGGGGGCACCGGGGAGCTGTTTTTT. Its translation is CAWIATGGGTGELFF.

CDR3 amino acids: CASSLVGPGHNSPLHF. The CDR3 coding sequence is TGTGCCAGCAGCTTGGTTGGTCCGGGTCATAATTCACCCCTCCACTTT. The chain recombines TRBV7-8 with TRBJ1-6; D is undetermined. V lost 3 bases and J lost 5, with 14 bases in between. The length of the CDR3 is 16 residues. From germline, CDR1 is SGHVS and CDR2 FQNEAQ.

The chain couples TRBV28 to TRBJ1-1; 7 nucleotides match TRBD1. Germline values: CDR1 MDHEN, CDR2 SYDVKM. V lost 5 bases to trimming and J lost 3 bases; unmatched junction nucleotides: 12. This CDR3 region has 16 residues. The CDR3 bases are TGTGCCAGCAGTCCCCGTTTAACAGGGGAGGACACTGAAGCTTTCTTT. Translating gives CASSPRLTGEDTEAFF. Full variable domain (outside the CDR3, taken from reference TRBV28 and TRBJ1-1): DVKVTQSSRYLVKRTGEKVFLECVQDMDHENMFWYRQDPGLGLRLIYFSYDVKMKEKGDIPEGYSVSREKKERFSLILESASTNQTSMYLCASSPRLTGEDTEAFFGQGTRLTVV.

This clone was seen a few times. The chain joins TRBV20-1 to TRBJ1-1; no reliable D call. V dropped 3 bases and J dropped 5 bases, with 16 bases sitting between them. CDR3 length: 14 residues. Germline V gene data show CDR1 as DFQATT and CDR2 as SNEGSKA (reference sequence). CDR3 sequence: CSASQFTRTTEAFF. The DNA for the CDR3 is TGCAGTGCTAGTCAGTTTACGAGGACTACTGAAGCTTTCTTT.

The chain is built from TRBV27 and TRBJ2-2; TRBD2 might be the D (5 bases). Germline V gene data show CDR1 as MNHEY and CDR2 as SMNVEV (reference sequence). V was shortened by 2 bases and J by 5 bases, with 12 bases between the two germline ends. This CDR3 spans 15 amino acids. Written as DNA, the CDR3 is TGTGCCAGCAGTTTACTCACTAGTAAAACCGGGGAGCTGTTTTTT. Translated: CASSLLTSKTGELFF.

This chain links TRBV5-1 with TRBJ1-1, with D maybe TRBD1 (5 bases). The CDR3 consists of 16 residues. The V end lost 7 bases, the J end lost 1 base, and 20 bases lay between the germline ends. Germline CDR1 is SGHRS and CDR2 is YFSETQ. CDR3 protein: CASSNGGSLTNTEAFF. CDR3 nucleotides: TGCGCCAGCTCTAATGGGGGGTCCTTGACGAACACTGAAGCTTTCTTT. The whole variable domain, remainder taken from reference TRBV5-1 and TRBJ1-1, is KAGVTQTPRYLIKTRGQQVTLSCSPISGHRSVSWYQQTPGQGLQFLFEYFSETQRNKGNFPGRFSGRQFSNSRSEMNVSTLELGDSALYLCASSNGGSLTNTEAFFGQGTRLTVV.

The chain has TRBV5-4 and TRBJ2-5; TRBD1 might be the D (5 bases). CDR1 is SGHNT, CDR2 YYREEE, per germline (reference sequence). The CDR3 length is 12 residues. Between the trimmed V and J ends, which lost 4 bases and 5 bases, there was a span of 9 bases. The DNA for the CDR3 is TGTGCCAGCAGCCGGAAGGGGGAGACCCAGTACTTC. It is translated as CASSRKGETQYF.

The chain links TRBV27 to TRBJ1-3; D gene ambiguous. Germline V gene lookup returns CDR1 MNHEY and CDR2 SMNVEV (reference sequence). This CDR3 region has 13 residues. V lost 1 base, J lost 4 bases, and 5 bases lay in between. The CDR3 spells CASSLFPGNTIYF. The CDR3, as DNA: TGTGCCAGCAGTTTATTCCCAGGAAACACCATATATTTT.

This sequence joins TRBV7-3 and TRBJ2-7, with D maybe TRBD2 (5 bases). The CDR3 loop spans 14 amino acids. Germline-derived CDR1 and CDR2 are SGHTA and FQGTGA. V was cut by 5 bases and J by 0 bases, with 11 bases left in between. Here the CDR3 reads CASSPDSSSYEQYF. The CDR3 region has the DNA TGTGCCAGCAGCCCGGACTCGAGCTCCTACGAGCAGTACTTC. Full variable domain (rest looked up from reference TRBV7-3 and TRBJ2-7): GAGVSQTPSNKVTEKGKYVELRCDPISGHTALYWYRQSLGQGPEFLIYFQGTGAADDSGLPNDRFFAVRPEGSVSTLKIQRTERGDSAVYLCASSPDSSSYEQYFGPGTRLTVT.

The J gene is TRBJ1-5, the V gene TRBV30; a possible D gene is TRBD1 (6 bases). V was shortened by 0 bases and J by 4 bases, with 10 bases between the two germline ends. Per germline, CDR1 GTSNPN and CDR2 SVGIG (reference sequence). CDR3 length: 14 residues. For the CDR3, the DNA is TGTGCCTGGAGTGTACAGGGCGGGAATCAGCCCCAGCATTTT. This codes for CAWSVQGGNQPQHF.

This rearrangement joins TRBV5-1 to TRBJ2-1; TRBD1 aligns across 7 bases. The J segment lost 4 bases and the V segment lost 7 bases, leaving 5 bases of the junction unmatched. The CDR3 length is 13 residues. The V gene's germline CDR1 is SGHRS and CDR2 YFSETQ. DNA of the CDR3: TGCGCCAGCGGAACAGGGGATTACAATGAGCAGTTCTTC. Its translation is CASGTGDYNEQFF.

This sequence joins TRBV29-1 and TRBJ1-2; D gene uncertain. The germline V gene has CDR1 SQVTM and CDR2 ANQGSEA. The CDR3 is made up of 12 amino acids. Deletions cut 4 bases from V and 1 base from J, with 7 bases between. The CDR3 DNA reads as TGCAGCGTTGGAGACCGTAACTATGGCTACACCTTC. Residues: CSVGDRNYGYTF.

The V gene is TRBV7-2, the J gene TRBJ2-2, with 10 bases aligning to TRBD2. There are 16 residues in the CDR3. Germline values: CDR1 SGHTA, CDR2 FQGNSA. V was clipped by 2 bases and J by 5 bases; unmatched bases: 5. Here the CDR3 reads CASSLQLAGVTGELFF. CDR3 DNA sequence: TGTGCCAGCAGCTTACAGCTAGCGGGGGTGACCGGGGAGCTGTTTTTT. Full variable domain (remainder filled in from reference TRBV7-2 and TRBJ2-2): GAGVSQSPSNKVTEKGKDVELRCDPISGHTALYWYRQSLGQGLEFLIYFQGNSAPDKSGLPSDRFSAERTGGSVSTLTIQRTQQEDSAVYLCASSLQLAGVTGELFFGEGSRLTVL.

The rearrangement joins TRBV7-2 to TRBJ1-1; possibly TRBD1 for D (6 bases). The CDR3 has 16 amino acids. Germline V gene sequence: CDR1 SGHTA, CDR2 FQGNSA. Trimming stripped 8 bases from V and 0 bases from J, with 19 bases between. The CDR3 DNA sequence: TGTGCCAGCTCCCTGTCGGGGGGCGCTTTGAACACTGAAGCTTTCTTT. It yields the protein CASSLSGGALNTEAFF. The full variable domain, with the rest looked up from reference TRBV7-2 and TRBJ1-1, is GAGVSQSPSNKVTEKGKDVELRCDPISGHTALYWYRQSLGQGLEFLIYFQGNSAPDKSGLPSDRFSAERTGGSVSTLTIQRTQQEDSAVYLCASSLSGGALNTEAFFGQGTRLTVV.

This clone was counted a single time. The chain joins TRBV7-2 to TRBJ1-2; no firm D call. V lost 1 base and J 5 bases, leaving 14 bases between the germline ends. There are 15 residues in the CDR3. The germline V gene has CDR1 SGHTA and CDR2 FQGNSA. CDR3: CASSLGTGELYGYTF. The CDR3 coding sequence is TGTGCCAGCAGCTTAGGTACCGGGGAGTTGTATGGCTACACCTTC.

The chain carries TRBV10-3 and TRBJ2-2; 7 bases line up with TRBD1. CDR3 length equals 11 residues. V trimming: 8 bases; J trimming: 6 bases; junction bases outside the gene matches: 0. The V gene's germline CDR1 is ENHRY and CDR2 SYGVKD. CDR3 DNA: TGTGCCATCCAGGGGGCCGGGGAGCTGTTTTTT. Amino acid sequence: CAIQGAGELFF.

The chain employs TRBV11-2 and TRBJ2-2, with D possibly TRBD2 on 5 matching bases. CDR1 and CDR2 (germline): SGHAT, FQNNGV. The ends were cut back, 5 bases at V and 2 bases at J, with 9 bases in the middle. The CDR3 runs 14 residues. In DNA, the CDR3 is TGTGCCAGCAGCAGACGGGGAAACACCGGGGAGCTGTTTTTT. This sequence encodes CASSRRGNTGELFF.

The chain uses TRBV5-4 and TRBJ1-1; the D gene is possibly TRBD1 (5 bases). This CDR3 comprises 15 residues. Germline values: CDR1 SGHNT, CDR2 YYREEE (reference sequence). Trimming stripped 0 bases from V and 0 bases from J, with 9 bases between. The CDR3 coding sequence is TGTGCCAGCAGCTTGGAGGCAGGGATGAACACTGAAGCTTTCTTT. Translated: CASSLEAGMNTEAFF.

Comments on this clone: Germline and junction disagree at one end, which may indicate a read error. The chain has TRBV2 and TRBJ2-3; possible D gene TRBD1, 6 bases. The CDR3 totals 13 residues. Germline V gene lookup returns CDR1 SNHLY and CDR2 FYNNEI. CDR3 sequence: CAGSRGETDTQYF. The CDR3 DNA reads as TGTGCCGGCAGCAGGGGAGAGACAGATACGCAGTATTTT.

V gene TRBV5-5 combines with J gene TRBJ1-4; D is unresolved. Trimming pared 2 bases from V and 5 bases from J, leaving 13 bases between. Germline lookup yields CDR1 SGHKS and CDR2 YYEKEE (reference sequence). The CDR3 sequence is 15 residues long. For the CDR3, the DNA is TGTGCCAGCAGCTTCAGCTTAGCCAGCAATGAAAAACTGTTTTTT. Its translation: CASSFSLASNEKLFF.

This chain uses TRBV9 with TRBJ2-5, with 9 nucleotides matching TRBD2. There are 17 residues in the CDR3. V was pared by 1 base and J by 5 bases, with 12 bases of the junction left unmatched. Germline V gene data show CDR1 as SGDLS and CDR2 as YYNGEE. The CDR3 sequence: CASSVPREREVFETQYF. The CDR3 nucleotides are TGTGCCAGCAGCGTACCGCGGGAGCGGGAGGTATTTGAGACCCAGTACTTC.

The chain has TRBV25-1 and TRBJ1-2, with 9 nucleotides matching TRBD1. CDR1 is MGHDK, CDR2 SYGVNS, per germline. This CDR3 spans 15 amino acids. V trimming: 6 bases; J trimming: 2 bases; junction bases outside the gene matches: 7. This CDR3 is CASSFSGQGNYGYTF. The CDR3 nucleotides are TGTGCCAGCAGCTTCTCCGGACAGGGGAACTATGGCTACACCTTC.